This TCR beta chain was sequenced in a study of control samples from healthy donors and cancer patients. The repertoire was sequenced with immunoSEQ multiplex PCR; TCRdb's copy has only in-frame clones and lacks some. The data show some 120,000 clones, almost 95% seen once. The sequenced material came from PBMCs. The clonotype was recovered from a man at least 80 years old with head and neck cancer.

The CDR3 reads CASSQDMTGRRDGYTF. The CDR3 nucleotides read TGCGCCAGCAGCCAAGATATGACCGGGCGTAGGGATGGCTACACCTTC. The J gene is TRBJ1-2, the V gene TRBV4-1; no clear D. This CDR3 has 16 amino acids. Germline values: CDR1 MGHRA, CDR2 YSYEKL. V lost 0 bases and J lost 6, with 17 bases in between.